These 11 T cell receptor beta chains came from one sample sequenced in a study of T cells in Graves' hyperthyroidism and ophthalmopathy. From RNA transcripts, TCR beta CDR3 regions were amplified. The TCR CDR3 first-round RT-PCR relied on the HTBI primer set. Each CDR3 protein is one row after TCRdb ran MiXCR on the multiplex PCR reads. Among about 710,000 distinct CDR3 sequences, roughly 15% were seen once, and the ten largest hold approximately 8.4%. The sample was blood. These receptors were obtained from a man aged 18 to 29 with Graves' hyperthyroidism.

This clonotype appeared a few times. The chain recombines TRBV29-1 with TRBJ1-1, with a tentative D call TRBD1 (5 bases). The CDR3 has 10 amino acids. V was cut by 5 bases and J by 5 bases, with 6 bases left in between. Germline V gene sequence: CDR1 SQVTM, CDR2 ANQGSEA. CDR3 sequence reads: CSVYRTEAFF. CDR3 nucleotide sequence: TGCAGCGTTTACAGGACTGAAGCTTTCTTT. Full variable domain (missing parts from reference TRBV29-1 and TRBJ1-1): SAVISQKPSRDICQRGTSLTIQCQVDSQVTMMFWYRQQPGQSLTLIATANQGSEATYESGFVIDKFPISRPNLTFSTLTVSNMSPEDSSIYLCSVYRTEAFFGQGTRLTVV.

The V gene is TRBV5-5, the J gene TRBJ1-5; D is ambiguous. The V gene lost 2 bases and the J gene lost 5 bases, with 14 bases spanning the gap. The CDR3 is made up of 15 amino acids. The germline V gene has CDR1 SGHKS and CDR2 YYEKEE (reference sequence). The CDR3 nucleotides read TGTGCCAGCAGCTTCTTTATGGAGTTTGATCAGCCCCAGCATTTT. It yields the protein CASSFFMEFDQPQHF.

This clonotype was recorded at least ten times. V and J are TRBV12-3 or TRBV12-4 and TRBJ2-2; D is unresolved. This CDR3 contains 14 residues. Trimming left V 6 bases short and J 4 bases short, with 12 bases between. CDR3 protein: CASSPLAGTGELFF. CDR3 nucleotides: TGTGCCAGCAGCCCACTTGCCGGCACCGGGGAGCTGTTTTTT.

This clonotype came up many times. V gene TRBV20-1 combines with J gene TRBJ2-3, with D perhaps TRBD2 (5 bases). CDR3 size: 15 residues. Trimming took off 5 bases at V and 2 bases at J, with 17 bases between the two ends. CDR1 is DFQATT and CDR2 is SNEGSKA in the germline V gene (reference sequence). The CDR3 sequence: CSALSTPRDTDTQYF. CDR3 DNA sequence: TGCAGTGCTCTGTCGACACCGAGGGACACAGATACGCAGTATTTT.

This clonotype was counted at least ten times. The chain recombines TRBV20-1 with TRBJ2-1; D call uncertain. CDR3 size: 14 residues. Trimming removed 2 bases at V and 2 bases at J, with 10 bases between. From germline, CDR1 is DFQATT and CDR2 SNEGSKA (reference sequence). This chain's CDR3 is CSARLTGPYNEQFF. The CDR3 coding sequence is TGCAGTGCTAGATTGACGGGCCCCTACAATGAGCAGTTCTTC.

This clonotype was counted at least ten times. The rearrangement joins TRBV30 to TRBJ2-3; no firm D call. The ends were cut back, 8 bases at V and 2 bases at J, with 14 bases in the middle. The germline CDR1 and CDR2 sequences are GTSNPN and SVGIG (reference sequence). CDR3 length: 13 residues. Written as DNA, the CDR3 is TGTGCCGCGGAGAGCGCTGCCACAGATACGCAGTATTTT. Protein product: CAAESAATDTQYF.

This clonotype was counted many times. This chain connects TRBV7-2 to TRBJ1-1, with a tentative D call TRBD1 (6 bases). With 3 bases removed from V and 6 bases from J, the gap between germline ends came to 14 bases. The CDR3 consists of 14 residues. In germline, CDR1 is SGHTA, CDR2 FQGNSA. The CDR3 sequence is CASSFGGARAEAFF. CDR3 coding DNA: TGTGCCAGCAGCTTTGGGGGGGCGCGAGCTGAAGCTTTCTTT.

This clonotype showed up many times. The chain employs TRBV28 and TRBJ2-7, with TRBD1 identical over 9 bases. Germline lookup yields CDR1 MDHEN and CDR2 SYDVKM. The CDR3 runs 15 residues. With V trimmed by 4 bases and J by 0 bases, 4 bases remained unmatched. The CDR3 sequence: CASSSADRGSYEQYF. The CDR3 nucleotides read TGTGCCAGCAGTTCGGCGGACAGGGGCTCCTACGAGCAGTACTTC. The variable domain in full, with the rest retrieved from reference TRBV28 and TRBJ2-7, is DVKVTQSSRYLVKRTGEKVFLECVQDMDHENMFWYRQDPGLGLRLIYFSYDVKMKEKGDIPEGYSVSREKKERFSLILESASTNQTSMYLCASSSADRGSYEQYFGPGTRLTVT.

The chain links TRBV20-1 to TRBJ1-1, with D unclear. Germline V gene sequence: CDR1 DFQATT, CDR2 SNEGSKA (reference sequence). Trimming cost V 6 bases and J 1 base, with 9 bases left between them. The CDR3 spans 12 residues. The CDR3, as DNA: TGCAGTGCCCCGATCCGGAACACTGAAGCTTTCTTT. Its translation: CSAPIRNTEAFF.

This clonotype has at least ten counts. This chain connects TRBV14 to TRBJ2-3; TRBD1 is a possible D gene (6 bases). Between the trimmed V and J ends, which lost 5 bases and 2 bases, there was a span of 14 bases. CDR3 length: 15 amino acids. The germline V gene encodes CDR1 SGHDN and CDR2 FVKESK. Here the CDR3 reads CASSTRTDPTDTQYF. CDR3 nucleotide sequence: TGTGCCAGCAGCACCCGGACAGATCCCACAGATACGCAGTATTTT.

This clonotype was detected ten times or more. The rearrangement links TRBV7-9 to TRBJ2-2; 10 nucleotides match TRBD2. CDR1 and CDR2 from the germline V gene are SEHNR and FQNEAQ (reference sequence). V shed 4 bases and J 5 bases; nucleotides not matched to a gene: 4. The length of the CDR3 is 15 residues. The CDR3 sequence is CASSSGLAPTGELFF. The CDR3 DNA sequence: TGTGCCAGCAGCTCGGGACTAGCGCCTACCGGGGAGCTGTTTTTT.